This T cell receptor beta chain stems from a study of identical twins. There are a few counts of this clonotype. Antigen: not known. TCRdb redid the calling of the 5' RACE reads with MiXCR, one entry per CDR3 protein. The sample yields 300,000 to 400,000 distinct CDR3 sequences, approximately 13% seen once. Findings and caveats of the study: In beta out-of-frame sequences, the excess sharing between twins was weaker. Twin-shared out-of-frame alpha sequences showed excess low generation probability.

V lost 3 bases and J lost 2, with 8 bases in between. The CDR3 covers 15 residues. Germline V gene lookup returns CDR1 MGHDK and CDR2 SYGVNS. This sample also belongs to another study, concerning yellow fever vaccine responses in identical twins. From that paper: The T cell response to vaccination in identical twins was reportedly partly convergent and partly personalized.

The V gene is TRBV25-1, the J gene TRBJ2-6; tentatively, D is TRBD1 (6 bases). Sequences were obtained from CD8+ T cells sorted from blood. This TCR came from a woman between 18 and 30 years old in good health. CDR3 protein: CASSEGAAGANVLTF. The CDR3 region has the DNA TGTGCCAGCAGTGAGGGGGCAGCTGGGGCCAACGTCCTGACTTTC.